These T cell receptor beta chains were read from a single sample in a study of CD8 T cells in Susac syndrome. TCRdb reprocessed the immunoSEQ multiplex PCR reads via MiXCR and lists one record per CDR3 protein. The sample carries around 45,000 distinct CDR3 sequences, about 91% recorded once. Sequenced: CD8+ T cells from PBMCs. The receptors derive from a human donor in good health. Both conserved end residues are part of each CDR3. Each record gives: D gene, J gene, V gene, clone size, CDR3 protein, CDR3 DNA. A D gene is named only where the DNA matches it firmly. Only some rows state a clone size, as once, few, many or a class for expanded clones.

d_call: TRBD2; j_call: TRBJ2-4; v_call: TRBV20-1; clone_size: -; cdr3_aa: CSAKASGIARDIQYF; cdr3_nt: TGCAGTGCTAAAGCTAGCGGGATAGCCAGGGACATTCAGTACTTC
d_call: TRBD1; j_call: TRBJ1-2; v_call: TRBV7-2; clone_size: once; cdr3_aa: CASSPDRGGPGWSYTF; cdr3_nt: TGTGCCAGCAGCCCAGACAGGGGAGGACCTGGTTGGAGCTACACCTTC
d_call: -; j_call: TRBJ2-1; v_call: TRBV3-1; clone_size: -; cdr3_aa: CASSTRGTLNDKQFF; cdr3_nt: TGTGCCAGCAGCACTCGCGGGACTCTAAATGATAAGCAGTTCTTC
d_call: -; j_call: TRBJ1-2; v_call: TRBV19; clone_size: -; cdr3_aa: CASSPTGPGYGYTF; cdr3_nt: TGTGCCAGTAGTCCGACAGGCCCAGGCTATGGCTACACCTTC
d_call: -; j_call: TRBJ2-2; v_call: TRBV4-3; clone_size: -; cdr3_aa: CASSQDRLQSNTGELFF; cdr3_nt: TGCGCCAGCAGCCAAGATCGATTGCAATCTAACACCGGGGAGCTGTTTTTT
d_call: -; j_call: TRBJ2-1; v_call: TRBV6-4; clone_size: -; cdr3_aa: CASSVRDSIGNEQFF; cdr3_nt: TGTGCCAGCAGTGTCAGGGACTCCATTGGGAATGAGCAGTTCTTC
d_call: -; j_call: TRBJ2-7; v_call: TRBV5-1; clone_size: -; cdr3_aa: CASSLQAAYEQYF; cdr3_nt: TGCGCCAGCAGTCTACAGGCTGCCTACGAGCAGTACTTC
d_call: -; j_call: TRBJ1-1; v_call: TRBV7-6; clone_size: -; cdr3_aa: CASSLNSNTEAFF; cdr3_nt: TGTGCCAGCAGCTTAAATTCGAACACTGAAGCTTTCTTT
d_call: TRBD1; j_call: TRBJ1-5; v_call: TRBV19; clone_size: once; cdr3_aa: CASNAQGARQPQHF; cdr3_nt: TGTGCCAGTAACGCGCAGGGGGCCCGTCAGCCCCAGCATTTT
d_call: TRBD2; j_call: TRBJ2-5; v_call: TRBV4-1; clone_size: once; cdr3_aa: CASSPPGLQETQYF; cdr3_nt: TGCGCCAGCAGCCCCCCGGGACTACAAGAGACCCAGTACTTC
d_call: -; j_call: TRBJ2-6; v_call: TRBV19; clone_size: -; cdr3_aa: CASSVVSGANVLTF; cdr3_nt: TGTGCCAGTAGTGTGGTCTCTGGGGCCAACGTCCTGACTTTC
d_call: -; j_call: TRBJ2-3; v_call: TRBV2; clone_size: -; cdr3_aa: CASSTTGTPWTDTQYF; cdr3_nt: TGTGCCAGCAGTACAACCGGGACACCCTGGACAGATACGCAGTATTTT
d_call: -; j_call: TRBJ1-3; v_call: TRBV5-6; clone_size: once; cdr3_aa: CASSWEGDSSNTIYF; cdr3_nt: TGTGCCAGCAGCTGGGAAGGGGATTCTTCGAACACCATATATTTT
d_call: -; j_call: TRBJ2-2; v_call: TRBV2; clone_size: -; cdr3_aa: CASSESQGPNTGELFF; cdr3_nt: TGTGCCAGCAGTGAATCCCAGGGACCTAACACCGGGGAGCTGTTTTTT
d_call: -; j_call: TRBJ2-7; v_call: TRBV15; clone_size: -; cdr3_aa: CATSSLMSGISYEQYF; cdr3_nt: TGTGCCACCAGCAGTTTGATGTCAGGGATTTCCTACGAGCAGTACTTC
d_call: -; j_call: TRBJ2-1; v_call: TRBV30; clone_size: -; cdr3_aa: CAWWIGGSYNEQFF; cdr3_nt: TGTGCCTGGTGGATAGGCGGCTCCTACAATGAGCAGTTCTTC
d_call: TRBD1; j_call: TRBJ1-4; v_call: TRBV7-8; clone_size: -; cdr3_aa: CASSLAGRQGTSEKLFF; cdr3_nt: TGTGCCAGCAGCTTAGCGGGCAGACAGGGAACTAGTGAAAAACTGTTTTTT
d_call: TRBD1; j_call: TRBJ2-3; v_call: TRBV13; clone_size: -; cdr3_aa: CASSVIPGQGPLGTDTQYF; cdr3_nt: TGTGCCAGCAGCGTAATACCGGGACAGGGACCCCTGGGGACAGATACGCAGTATTTT
d_call: -; j_call: TRBJ2-4; v_call: TRBV7-9; clone_size: -; cdr3_aa: CASSHRDIKNIQYF; cdr3_nt: TGTGCCAGCAGCCACCGGGACATTAAAAACATTCAGTACTTC
d_call: -; j_call: TRBJ2-7; v_call: TRBV20-1; clone_size: -; cdr3_aa: CSARDLRQAGRSYEQYF; cdr3_nt: TGCAGTGCTAGAGACCTAAGACAGGCCGGGCGCTCCTACGAGCAGTACTTC
d_call: -; j_call: TRBJ2-7; v_call: TRBV7-2; clone_size: few; cdr3_aa: CASEGPRYEQYF; cdr3_nt: TGTGCCAGTGAGGGGCCCCGCTACGAGCAGTACTTC
d_call: TRBD2; j_call: TRBJ2-2; v_call: TRBV4-3; clone_size: -; cdr3_aa: CASSQGLAGTGELFF; cdr3_nt: TGCGCCAGCAGCCAAGGGCTAGCGGGAACCGGGGAGCTGTTTTTT
d_call: -; j_call: TRBJ1-4; v_call: TRBV29-1; clone_size: -; cdr3_aa: CSVEDLATNEKLFF; cdr3_nt: TGCAGCGTTGAGGACCTGGCGACTAATGAAAAACTGTTTTTT
d_call: -; j_call: TRBJ1-5; v_call: TRBV6-2/TRBV6-3; clone_size: -; cdr3_aa: CASSWSDGNQPQHF; cdr3_nt: TGTGCCAGCAGTTGGTCCGATGGCAATCAGCCCCAGCATTTT
d_call: TRBD2; j_call: TRBJ2-3; v_call: TRBV29-1; clone_size: -; cdr3_aa: CSDSGTSDYDRTDTQYF; cdr3_nt: TGCAGCGACTCCGGGACTAGCGACTACGACCGCACAGATACGCAGTATTTT
d_call: TRBD2; j_call: TRBJ2-2; v_call: TRBV12-3/TRBV12-4; clone_size: -; cdr3_aa: CASSPGTSGRAINTGELFF; cdr3_nt: TGTGCCAGCAGTCCAGGGACTAGCGGGAGGGCCATCAACACCGGGGAGCTGTTTTTT
d_call: TRBD2; j_call: TRBJ2-2; v_call: TRBV7-9; clone_size: -; cdr3_aa: CASSELAGAGTGELFF; cdr3_nt: TGTGCCAGCAGCGAGCTAGCGGGAGCGGGGACCGGGGAGCTGTTTTTT
d_call: -; j_call: TRBJ2-3; v_call: TRBV12-3/TRBV12-4; clone_size: -; cdr3_aa: CASSLAGNLDTQYF; cdr3_nt: TGTGCCAGCAGTTTAGCGGGAAACTTAGATACGCAGTATTTT
d_call: -; j_call: TRBJ2-7; v_call: TRBV12-3/TRBV12-4; clone_size: -; cdr3_aa: CASSFDSVEQYF; cdr3_nt: TGTGCCAGCAGTTTTGACTCGGTCGAGCAGTACTTC
d_call: -; j_call: TRBJ2-5; v_call: TRBV25-1; clone_size: -; cdr3_aa: CASSVAGTSSETQYF; cdr3_nt: TGTGCCAGCAGTGTAGCAGGGACGAGTTCAGAGACCCAGTACTTC
d_call: -; j_call: TRBJ2-7; v_call: TRBV28; clone_size: -; cdr3_aa: CASSPTRPVREDEQYF; cdr3_nt: TGTGCCAGCAGTCCAACTCGGCCAGTTAGGGAAGACGAGCAGTACTTC
d_call: -; j_call: TRBJ2-1; v_call: TRBV27; clone_size: -; cdr3_aa: CASSWGGEQFF; cdr3_nt: TGTGCCAGCAGTTGGGGTGGGGAGCAGTTCTTC
d_call: -; j_call: TRBJ1-3; v_call: TRBV2; clone_size: -; cdr3_aa: CASNRGSRSGNTIYF; cdr3_nt: TGTGCCAGCAATCGGGGTTCTCGCTCTGGAAACACCATATATTTT
d_call: -; j_call: TRBJ1-5; v_call: TRBV19; clone_size: -; cdr3_aa: CASSIGYGRNQPQHF; cdr3_nt: TGTGCCAGTAGTATCGGTTACGGCCGCAATCAGCCCCAGCATTTT
d_call: -; j_call: TRBJ2-7; v_call: TRBV7-9; clone_size: -; cdr3_aa: CASSRQLGRGPYEQYF; cdr3_nt: TGTGCCAGCAGCCGTCAGCTGGGCAGGGGCCCTTACGAGCAGTACTTC
d_call: -; j_call: TRBJ2-7; v_call: TRBV7-2; clone_size: -; cdr3_aa: CASSLVTESSYEQYF; cdr3_nt: TGTGCCAGCAGCTTAGTCACGGAGTCCTCCTACGAGCAGTACTTC
d_call: TRBD2; j_call: TRBJ2-1; v_call: TRBV29-1; clone_size: -; cdr3_aa: CSVEASGSVDEQFF; cdr3_nt: TGCAGCGTTGAAGCGAGCGGGAGTGTCGATGAGCAGTTCTTC
d_call: TRBD2; j_call: TRBJ2-7; v_call: TRBV5-1; clone_size: few; cdr3_aa: CASSQGLAGGDEQYF; cdr3_nt: TGCGCCAGCAGCCAGGGACTAGCGGGAGGGGACGAGCAGTACTTC
d_call: TRBD1; j_call: TRBJ1-2; v_call: TRBV7-9; clone_size: -; cdr3_aa: CASSPRDRVGYGYTF; cdr3_nt: TGTGCCAGCAGCCCCCGGGACAGGGTGGGGTATGGCTACACCTTC
d_call: -; j_call: TRBJ1-1; v_call: TRBV3-1; clone_size: -; cdr3_aa: CASSQVGAGGRDTEAFF; cdr3_nt: TGTGCCAGCAGCCAAGTGGGCGCCGGGGGGCGGGACACTGAAGCTTTCTTT
d_call: TRBD1; j_call: TRBJ1-5; v_call: TRBV2; clone_size: -; cdr3_aa: CASSWTGNSNQPQHF; cdr3_nt: TGTGCCAGCAGTTGGACAGGCAATAGCAATCAGCCCCAGCATTTT
d_call: TRBD1; j_call: TRBJ2-7; v_call: TRBV6-1; clone_size: -; cdr3_aa: CASSERTGNSYEQYF; cdr3_nt: TGTGCCAGCAGTGAAAGGACAGGGAACTCCTACGAGCAGTACTTC
d_call: -; j_call: TRBJ2-1; v_call: TRBV3-1; clone_size: -; cdr3_aa: CASSPGSLDNEQFF; cdr3_nt: TGTGCCAGCTCCCCTGGGAGCCTCGACAATGAGCAGTTCTTC
d_call: TRBD2; j_call: TRBJ2-3; v_call: TRBV27; clone_size: -; cdr3_aa: CASSQTSGTDTQYF; cdr3_nt: TGTGCCAGCAGCCAGACTAGCGGCACAGATACGCAGTATTTT
d_call: -; j_call: TRBJ1-5; v_call: TRBV30; clone_size: -; cdr3_aa: CACRIGNQPQHF; cdr3_nt: TGTGCCTGTCGCATAGGTAATCAGCCCCAGCATTTT
d_call: -; j_call: TRBJ2-2; v_call: TRBV30; clone_size: -; cdr3_aa: CAWSVLPNTGELFF; cdr3_nt: TGTGCCTGGAGTGTACTTCCGAACACCGGGGAGCTGTTTTTT
d_call: TRBD2; j_call: TRBJ2-1; v_call: TRBV7-9; clone_size: -; cdr3_aa: CASSLGGLAGGQFF; cdr3_nt: TGTGCCAGCAGCTTAGGAGGACTAGCGGGAGGACAGTTCTTC
d_call: -; j_call: TRBJ2-1; v_call: TRBV12-3/TRBV12-4; clone_size: -; cdr3_aa: CASSLEAEGNNEQFF; cdr3_nt: TGTGCCAGCAGTTTAGAGGCGGAGGGGAACAATGAGCAGTTCTTC
d_call: -; j_call: TRBJ2-1; v_call: TRBV19; clone_size: -; cdr3_aa: CASSHSFPSAKTYNEQFF; cdr3_nt: TGTGCCAGTAGTCACTCCTTTCCTAGCGCTAAAACGTACAATGAGCAGTTCTTC
d_call: -; j_call: TRBJ2-3; v_call: TRBV29-1; clone_size: -; cdr3_aa: CSVVSIGMNTQYF; cdr3_nt: TGCAGCGTTGTTTCGATAGGGATGAATACGCAGTATTTT
d_call: -; j_call: TRBJ2-7; v_call: TRBV12-3/TRBV12-4; clone_size: few; cdr3_aa: CASSLAGAYEQYF; cdr3_nt: TGTGCCAGCAGTTTAGCGGGAGCCTACGAGCAGTACTTC
d_call: -; j_call: TRBJ1-3; v_call: TRBV4-3; clone_size: -; cdr3_aa: CASSQEANSGNTIYF; cdr3_nt: TGCGCCAGCAGCCAAGAAGCGAACTCTGGAAACACCATATATTTT
d_call: TRBD2; j_call: TRBJ2-1; v_call: TRBV29-1; clone_size: once; cdr3_aa: CSVNGGSTSGAYNEQFF; cdr3_nt: TGCAGCGTCAACGGGGGGAGCACTAGCGGGGCCTACAATGAGCAGTTCTTC